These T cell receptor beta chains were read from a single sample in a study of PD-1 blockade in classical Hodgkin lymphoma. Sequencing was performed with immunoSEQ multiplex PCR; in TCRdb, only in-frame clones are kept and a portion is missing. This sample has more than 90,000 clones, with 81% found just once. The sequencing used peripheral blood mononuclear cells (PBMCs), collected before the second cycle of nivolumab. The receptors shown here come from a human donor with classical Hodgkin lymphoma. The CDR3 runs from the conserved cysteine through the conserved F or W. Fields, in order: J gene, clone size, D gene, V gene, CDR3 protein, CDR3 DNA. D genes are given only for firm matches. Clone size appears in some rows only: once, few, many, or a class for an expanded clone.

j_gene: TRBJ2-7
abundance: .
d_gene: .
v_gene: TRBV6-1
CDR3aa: CASSDPSYEQYF
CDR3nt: TGTGCCAGCAGTGACCCGTCCTACGAGCAGTACTTC

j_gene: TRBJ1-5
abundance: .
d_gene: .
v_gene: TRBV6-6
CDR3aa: CASRLTVDPSNQPQHF
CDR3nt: TGTGCCAGCAGGCTGACGGTGGACCCTAGCAATCAGCCCCAGCATTTT

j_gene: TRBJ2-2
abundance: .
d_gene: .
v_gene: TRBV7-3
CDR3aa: CASSLAVNTGELFF
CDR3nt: TGTGCCAGTTCGCTAGCTGTGAACACCGGGGAGCTGTTTTTT

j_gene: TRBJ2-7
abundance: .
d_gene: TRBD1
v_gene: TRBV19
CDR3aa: CASSILHLPGQGYEQYF
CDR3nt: TGTGCCAGTAGTATCCTCCACCTACCGGGACAGGGCTACGAGCAGTACTTC

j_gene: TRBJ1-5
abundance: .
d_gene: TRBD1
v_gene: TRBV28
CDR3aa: CASSSSGTGTFLTQHF
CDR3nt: TGTGCCAGCAGTTCTTCCGGGACAGGGACCTTCTTAACCCAGCATTTT

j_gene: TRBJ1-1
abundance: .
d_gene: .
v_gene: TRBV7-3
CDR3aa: CASSRARDTEAFF
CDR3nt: TGTGCCAGCAGCCGGGCGCGGGACACTGAAGCTTTCTTT

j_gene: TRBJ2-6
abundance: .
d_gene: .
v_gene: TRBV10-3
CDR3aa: CAISAGVSGANVLTF
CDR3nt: TGTGCCATCAGTGCGGGTGTCTCTGGGGCCAACGTCCTGACTTTC

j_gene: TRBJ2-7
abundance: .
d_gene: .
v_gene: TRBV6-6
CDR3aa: CASSNAGTGSYEQYF
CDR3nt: TGTGCCAGCTCAAACGCCGGGACGGGGAGCTACGAGCAGTACTTC

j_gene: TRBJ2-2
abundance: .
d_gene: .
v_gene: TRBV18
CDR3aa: CASSPTRNTGELFF
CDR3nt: TGTGCCAGCTCACCCACAAGAAACACCGGGGAGCTGTTTTTT

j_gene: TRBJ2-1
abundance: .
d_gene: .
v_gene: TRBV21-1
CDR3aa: CASSLRAPEYNEQFF
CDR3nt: TGTGCCAGCAGCCTCCGGGCTCCGGAATACAATGAGCAGTTCTTC

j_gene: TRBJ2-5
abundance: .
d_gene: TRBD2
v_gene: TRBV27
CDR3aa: CASSFVAGAGTQYF
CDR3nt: TGTGCCAGCAGTTTCGTAGCGGGAGCGGGGACCCAGTACTTC

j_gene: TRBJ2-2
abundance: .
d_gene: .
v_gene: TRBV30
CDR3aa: CAGALLGQTGELFF
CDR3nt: TGTGCCGGGGCCCTACTAGGGCAAACCGGGGAGCTGTTTTTT

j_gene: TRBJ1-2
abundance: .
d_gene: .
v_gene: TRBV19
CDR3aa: CASSIMETGTNYGYTF
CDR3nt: TGTGCCAGTAGTATAATGGAAACGGGCACTAACTATGGCTACACCTTC

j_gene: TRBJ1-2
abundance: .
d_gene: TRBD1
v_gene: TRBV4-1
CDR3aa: CASSLTLDRGYGYTF
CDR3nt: TGCGCCAGCAGCCTGACCCTGGACAGGGGCTATGGCTACACCTTC

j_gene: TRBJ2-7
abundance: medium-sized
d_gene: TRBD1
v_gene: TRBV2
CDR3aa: CASSGTGGYEQYF
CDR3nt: TGTGCCAGCAGTGGGACAGGGGGATACGAGCAGTACTTC

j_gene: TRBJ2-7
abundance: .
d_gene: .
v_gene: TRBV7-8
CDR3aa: CASSLVWPSSYEQYF
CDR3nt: TGTGCCAGCAGCTTAGTATGGCCGAGCTCCTACGAGCAGTACTTC

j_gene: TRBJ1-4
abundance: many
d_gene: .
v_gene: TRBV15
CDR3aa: CATSRDLEKLFF
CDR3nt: TGTGCCACCAGCAGAGATTTGGAAAAACTGTTTTTT

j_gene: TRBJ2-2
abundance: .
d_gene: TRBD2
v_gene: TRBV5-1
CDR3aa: CASSLVALAGGTGELFF
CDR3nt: TGCGCCAGCAGCTTGGTCGCCCTAGCGGGAGGGACCGGGGAGCTGTTTTTT

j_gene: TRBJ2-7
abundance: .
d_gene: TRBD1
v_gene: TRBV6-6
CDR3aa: CASSPRDRVSDEQYF
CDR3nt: TGTGCCAGCAGCCCCCGGGACAGGGTCTCGGACGAGCAGTACTTC

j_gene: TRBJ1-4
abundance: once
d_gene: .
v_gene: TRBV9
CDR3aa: CASSVEGVGEKLFF
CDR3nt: TGTGCCAGCAGCGTAGAGGGGGTTGGAGAAAAACTGTTTTTT

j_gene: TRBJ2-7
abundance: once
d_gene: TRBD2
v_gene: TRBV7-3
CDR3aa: CASSPTRGVHEQYF
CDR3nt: TGTGCCAGCAGCCCTACCCGGGGGGTCCACGAGCAGTACTTC

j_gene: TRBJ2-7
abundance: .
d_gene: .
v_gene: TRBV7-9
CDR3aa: CASSLVSGFYEQYF
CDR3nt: TGTGCCAGCAGCTTAGTTTCGGGGTTCTACGAGCAGTACTTC

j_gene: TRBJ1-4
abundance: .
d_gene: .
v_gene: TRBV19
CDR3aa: CASHGGLGEKLFF
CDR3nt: TGTGCCAGCCATGGGGGGCTAGGGGAAAAACTGTTTTTT

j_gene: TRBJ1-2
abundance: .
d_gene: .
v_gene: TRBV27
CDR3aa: CASSLLGAPRGYTF
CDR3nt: TGTGCCAGCAGTTTATTGGGCGCCCCCCGGGGCTACACCTTC

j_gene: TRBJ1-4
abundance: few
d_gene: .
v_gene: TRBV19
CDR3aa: CASSIRGFGEKLFF
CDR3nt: TGTGCCAGTAGTATTCGAGGGTTCGGGGAAAAACTGTTTTTT

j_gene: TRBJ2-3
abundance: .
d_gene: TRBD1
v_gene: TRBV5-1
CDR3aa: CASSLEGAGDTQYF
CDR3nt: TGCGCCAGCAGCTTGGAGGGGGCAGGAGATACGCAGTATTTT

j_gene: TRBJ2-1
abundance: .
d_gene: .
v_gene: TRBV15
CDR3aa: CATSRDRLTQFF
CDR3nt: TGTGCCACCAGCAGAGATCGTCTAACGCAGTTCTTC

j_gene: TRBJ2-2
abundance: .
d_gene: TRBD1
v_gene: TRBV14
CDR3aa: CASSQLRTGSAGELFF
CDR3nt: TGTGCCAGCAGCCAGCTTCGGACAGGGTCGGCCGGGGAGCTGTTTTTT

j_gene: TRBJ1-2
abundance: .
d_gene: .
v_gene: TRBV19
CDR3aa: CASSKTGAGTLGYTF
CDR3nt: TGTGCCAGTAGTAAAACGGGCGCAGGGACACTTGGCTACACCTTC

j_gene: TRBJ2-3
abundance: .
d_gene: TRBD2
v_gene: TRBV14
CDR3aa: CASSPLAGPDTQYF
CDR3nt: TGTGCCAGCAGCCCTTTAGCGGGCCCAGATACGCAGTATTTT

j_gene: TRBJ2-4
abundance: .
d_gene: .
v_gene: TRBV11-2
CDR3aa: CASSSGGGVQYF
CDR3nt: TGTGCCAGCAGCTCTGGAGGGGGCGTCCAGTACTTC

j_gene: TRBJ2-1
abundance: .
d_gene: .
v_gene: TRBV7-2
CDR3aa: CASSLGVGYNEQFF
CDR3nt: TGTGCCAGCAGCTTAGGAGTCGGGTACAATGAGCAGTTCTTC

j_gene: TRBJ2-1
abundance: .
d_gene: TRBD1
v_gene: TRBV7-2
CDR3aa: CASSLAGRGTGNEQFF
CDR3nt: TGTGCCAGCAGCTTAGCCGGACGAGGGACAGGGAATGAGCAGTTCTTC

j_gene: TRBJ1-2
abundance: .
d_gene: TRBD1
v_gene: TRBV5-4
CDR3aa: CASSSGQDYYYGYTF
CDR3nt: TGTGCCAGCAGCTCCGGACAGGATTACTACTATGGCTACACCTTC

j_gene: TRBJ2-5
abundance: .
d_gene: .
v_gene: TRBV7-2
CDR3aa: CASSLTGSRGETQYF
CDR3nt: TGTGCCAGCAGCTTAACAGGGTCCCGGGGAGAGACCCAGTACTTC

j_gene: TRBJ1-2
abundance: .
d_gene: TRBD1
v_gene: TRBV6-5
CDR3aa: CASSFGTENYGYTF
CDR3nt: TGTGCCAGCAGTTTCGGGACAGAAAACTATGGCTACACCTTC

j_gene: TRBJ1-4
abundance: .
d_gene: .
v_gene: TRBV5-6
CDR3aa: CASSPVGRNEKLFF
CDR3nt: TGTGCCAGCAGCCCGGTAGGGCGGAATGAAAAACTGTTTTTT

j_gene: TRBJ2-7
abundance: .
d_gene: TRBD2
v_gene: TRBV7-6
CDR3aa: CASSAGSGSLYEQYF
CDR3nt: TGTGCCAGCAGCGCCGGGAGCGGGAGCCTCTACGAGCAGTACTTC

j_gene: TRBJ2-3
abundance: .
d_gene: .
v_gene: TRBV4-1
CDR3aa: CASSQDPWTPSYRDTQYF
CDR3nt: TGCGCCAGCAGCCAAGATCCCTGGACACCCTCCTATCGAGATACGCAGTATTTT

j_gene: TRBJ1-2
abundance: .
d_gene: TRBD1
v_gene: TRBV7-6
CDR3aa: CASSLGPDRAGYTF
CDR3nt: TGTGCCAGCAGCTTAGGGCCCGACAGGGCGGGCTACACCTTC

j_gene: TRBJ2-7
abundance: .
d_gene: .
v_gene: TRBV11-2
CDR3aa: CASSHLGGRISYEQYF
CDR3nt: TGTGCCAGCAGCCACTTGGGGGGCAGAATTTCCTACGAGCAGTACTTC

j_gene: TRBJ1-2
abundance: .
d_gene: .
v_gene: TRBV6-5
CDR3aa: CASSYSEANYGYTF
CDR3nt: TGTGCCAGCAGTTACTCAGAAGCTAACTATGGCTACACCTTC

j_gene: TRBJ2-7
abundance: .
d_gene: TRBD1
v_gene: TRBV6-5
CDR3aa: CASWDRPYEQYF
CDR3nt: TGTGCCAGTTGGGACAGGCCCTACGAGCAGTACTTC

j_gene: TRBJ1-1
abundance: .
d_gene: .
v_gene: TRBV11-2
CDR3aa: CASSPGLANTEAFF
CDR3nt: TGTGCCAGCAGCCCAGGGTTGGCGAACACTGAAGCTTTCTTT

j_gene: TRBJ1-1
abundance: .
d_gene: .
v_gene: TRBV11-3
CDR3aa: CASSRGRGSTEAFF
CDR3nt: TGTGCCAGCAGCCGTGGGAGGGGAAGTACTGAAGCTTTCTTT

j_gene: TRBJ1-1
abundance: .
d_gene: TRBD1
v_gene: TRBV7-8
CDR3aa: CASSLASGRGRVGMNTEAFF
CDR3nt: TGTGCCAGCAGCTTAGCGAGTGGGAGGGGGCGAGTCGGCATGAACACTGAAGCTTTCTTT

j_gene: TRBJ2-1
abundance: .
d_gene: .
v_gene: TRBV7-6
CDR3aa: CASSSLRREQFF
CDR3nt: TGTGCCAGCAGCTCCCTGAGGCGGGAGCAGTTCTTC

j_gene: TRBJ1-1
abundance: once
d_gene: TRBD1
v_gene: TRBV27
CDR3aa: CATSQGKSFEAFF
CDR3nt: TGTGCCACCTCACAGGGGAAATCATTCGAGGCTTTCTTT

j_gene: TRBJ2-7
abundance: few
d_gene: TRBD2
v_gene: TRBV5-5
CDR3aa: CASSSGTSGSEQYF
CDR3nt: TGTGCCAGCAGCTCCGGGACTAGCGGGAGCGAGCAGTACTTC

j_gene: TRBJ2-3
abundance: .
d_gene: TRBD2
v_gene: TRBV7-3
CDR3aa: CASSFREGLGTQYF
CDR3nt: TGTGCCAGCAGCTTTAGGGAGGGCCTGGGTACGCAGTATTTT

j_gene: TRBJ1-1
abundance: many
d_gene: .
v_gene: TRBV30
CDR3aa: CAWTPGGYTEAFF
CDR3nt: TGTGCCTGGACCCCGGGGGGGTACACTGAAGCTTTCTTT

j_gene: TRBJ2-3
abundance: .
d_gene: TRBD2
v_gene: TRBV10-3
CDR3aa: CAISESSSGTSTDTQYF
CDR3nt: TGTGCCATCAGTGAGTCGTCTAGCGGAACTAGCACAGATACGCAGTATTTT

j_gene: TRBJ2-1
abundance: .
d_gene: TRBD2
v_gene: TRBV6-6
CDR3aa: CASSYGGSSYNEQFF
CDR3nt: TGTGCCAGCAGTTACGGCGGGAGCTCCTACAATGAGCAGTTCTTC

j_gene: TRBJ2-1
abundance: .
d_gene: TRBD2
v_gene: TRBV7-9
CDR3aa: CASSFGGGLQFF
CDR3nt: TGTGCCAGCAGCTTTGGGGGAGGGTTGCAGTTCTTC

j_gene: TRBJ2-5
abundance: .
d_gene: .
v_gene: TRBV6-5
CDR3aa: CASRPSAGSWETQYF
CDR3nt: TGTGCCAGCAGACCCTCCGCGGGGTCGTGGGAGACCCAGTACTTC

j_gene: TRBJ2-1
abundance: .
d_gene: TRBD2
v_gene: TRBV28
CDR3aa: CASSFPRASGDLYEQFF
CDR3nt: TGTGCCAGCAGTTTTCCAAGGGCCAGCGGGGATCTCTATGAGCAGTTCTTC

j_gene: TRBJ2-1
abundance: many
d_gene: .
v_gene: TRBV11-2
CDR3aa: CATNSYWGSSEQFF
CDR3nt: TGTGCCACCAATTCCTATTGGGGCTCCAGTGAGCAGTTCTTC

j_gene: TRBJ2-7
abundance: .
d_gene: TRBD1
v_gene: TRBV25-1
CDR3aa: CASRRGQGPPYEQYF
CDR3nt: TGTGCCAGCAGGCGGGGACAGGGGCCCCCGTACGAGCAGTACTTC

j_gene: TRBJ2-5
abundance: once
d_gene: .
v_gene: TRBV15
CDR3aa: CATSRENRRETQYF
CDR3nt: TGTGCCACCAGCAGAGAGAATAGGAGAGAGACCCAGTACTTC